These 15 T cell receptor beta chains were sequenced from one sample in a study of T cell changes during pregnancy in multiple sclerosis. Repertoires were generated with immunoSEQ multiplex PCR, while TCRdb's copy carries only in-frame clones and drops some. The sample contains roughly 64,000 clones, approximately 96% of which appear only once. The source was CD8+ T cells from peripheral blood mononuclear cells, collected after pregnancy. All receptors derive from a female donor with multiple sclerosis, enrolled in a pregnancy study.

The V call is TRBV19, the J call TRBJ1-5; D remains unclear. Trimming stripped 6 bases from V and 5 bases from J, with 14 bases between. The CDR3 spans 14 residues. Germline CDR1 LNHDA, CDR2 SQIVND (reference sequence). The CDR3 nucleotides are TGTGCCAGTAGGATGGACTCGCTTTATCAGCCCCAGCATTTT. Translated, it gives CASRMDSLYQPQHF.

The chain carries TRBV30 and TRBJ1-2; D is possibly TRBD1 (6 bases). Germline CDR1 reads GTSNPN; CDR2 reads SVGIG (reference sequence). The CDR3 runs 12 residues. The germline V and J ends were trimmed by 4 bases and 3 bases, with 9 bases remaining between them. DNA of the CDR3: TGTGCCTGGACAGGGGCGGACTATGGCTACACCTTC. Amino acids: CAWTGADYGYTF. Supplemented by reference TRBV30 and TRBJ1-2, the full variable domain reads SQTIHQWPATLVQPVGSPLSLECTVEGTSNPNLYWYRQAAGRGLQLLFYSVGIGQISSEVPQNLSASRPQDRQFILSSKKLLLSDSGFYLCAWTGADYGYTFGSGTRLTVV.

Only one count was recorded for this clone. The chain couples TRBV19 to TRBJ2-1; 7 nucleotides match TRBD1. Germline lookup yields CDR1 LNHDA and CDR2 SQIVND (reference sequence). The V gene end was trimmed by 5 bases and the J gene end by 0 bases; junction bases not matched to a gene: 4. This CDR3 is 15 amino acids long. As DNA, the CDR3 is TGTGCCAGTAGTTTCGGACAGGTCTCCTACAATGAGCAGTTCTTC. It is translated as CASSFGQVSYNEQFF. Full variable domain (rest looked up from reference TRBV19 and TRBJ2-1): DGGITQSPKYLFRKEGQNVTLSCEQNLNHDAMYWYRQDPGQGLRLIYYSQIVNDFQKGDIAEGYSVSREKKESFPLTVTSAQKNPTAFYLCASSFGQVSYNEQFFGPGTRLTVL.

This clone has only one observation. The chain carries TRBV9 and TRBJ2-1; TRBD2 might be the D (5 bases). Germline CDR1 is SGDLS and CDR2 is YYNGEE. CDR3 size: 15 residues. The V end was cut by 4 bases, the J end by 2 bases, with 13 bases between. The DNA of the CDR3 is TGTGCCAGCAGCCCCCGGGGTTACGCCTACAATGAGCAGTTCTTC. Its protein is CASSPRGYAYNEQFF.

V and J are TRBV11-2 and TRBJ2-2; TRBD1 matches 7 bases. Germline V gene lookup returns CDR1 SGHAT and CDR2 FQNNGV. The CDR3 covers 14 residues. V shed 5 bases and J 3 bases; nucleotides not matched to a gene: 3. The CDR3 protein is CASSRTGDTGELFF. The CDR3 DNA is TGTGCCAGCAGCCGCACAGGGGACACCGGGGAGCTGTTTTTT.

The chain has TRBV11-2 and TRBJ2-1, with D perhaps TRBD1 (6 bases). The CDR3 is 12 amino acids. Germline CDR1 reads SGHAT; CDR2 reads FQNNGV. Trimming shortened V by 2 bases and J by 7 bases, and 6 bases separated the two germline ends. In nucleotides, the CDR3 is TGTGCCAGCAGCTTAACAGGGAATGAGCAGTTCTTC. Protein sequence: CASSLTGNEQFF.

This rearrangement joins TRBV4-1 to TRBJ2-2, with D possibly TRBD1 on 6 matching bases. Germline CDR1 and CDR2: MGHRA and YSYEKL. CDR3 length: 16 amino acids. V lost 6 bases and J lost 6, with 20 bases in between. CDR3 DNA sequence: TGCGCCAGCAGTCTCGTGGGCACAGGGTTGCCCGGGGAGCTGTTTTTT. Amino acids: CASSLVGTGLPGELFF.

The V gene is TRBV28, the J gene TRBJ2-7; weak D call: TRBD2 (6 bases). Per germline, CDR1 MDHEN and CDR2 SYDVKM. V gave up 4 bases and J gave up 5 bases, with 21 bases separating them. This CDR3 has 16 amino acids. This CDR3 reads CASSSGTLNGEDEQYF. In nucleotides, the CDR3 is TGTGCCAGCAGTTCGGGGACTCTCAACGGTGAAGACGAGCAGTACTTC. The full variable domain, with the rest looked up from reference TRBV28 and TRBJ2-7, is DVKVTQSSRYLVKRTGEKVFLECVQDMDHENMFWYRQDPGLGLRLIYFSYDVKMKEKGDIPEGYSVSREKKERFSLILESASTNQTSMYLCASSSGTLNGEDEQYFGPGTRLTVT.

The J gene is TRBJ2-7, the V gene TRBV5-6, with TRBD2 matching 11 bases. The CDR3 loop spans 15 amino acids. V shed 3 bases, J shed 3 bases, and the junction held 5 bases outside the gene matches. Looked up from germline, CDR1 is SGHDT and CDR2 is YYEEEE. Here the CDR3 reads CASSSLAGAVYEQYF. CDR3 coding DNA: TGTGCCAGCAGCTCACTAGCGGGAGCAGTCTACGAGCAGTACTTC.

The chain has TRBV5-4 and TRBJ2-6; TRBD1 agrees at 7 bases. The germline V gene has CDR1 SGHNT and CDR2 YYREEE (reference sequence). Trimming removed 5 bases from V and 0 bases from J; junction bases left unmatched: 8. The CDR3 is 17 amino acids. CDR3 residues: CASRERTGISGANVLTF. CDR3 sequence (DNA): TGTGCCAGCAGGGAACGGACAGGTATCTCTGGGGCCAACGTCCTGACTTTC.

The J gene is TRBJ2-7, the V gene TRBV27; 7 bases line up with TRBD2. The V gene end was trimmed by 3 bases and the J gene end by 5 bases; junction bases not matched to a gene: 7. CDR3 length: 14 amino acids. Germline CDR1 is MNHEY and CDR2 is SMNVEV (reference sequence). CDR3: CASSLSGGVDEQYF. CDR3 bases: TGTGCCAGCAGTTTGTCGGGAGGAGTTGACGAGCAGTACTTC.

The chain joins TRBV28 to TRBJ2-2, with D hard to call. CDR1 and CDR2 from the germline V gene are MDHEN and SYDVKM. This CDR3 is 14 amino acids long. V was trimmed by 6 bases and J by 6 bases, leaving 14 bases between them. The CDR3: CASRPSPPPGELFF. The DNA for the CDR3 is TGTGCCAGCAGACCCAGTCCCCCCCCCGGGGAGCTGTTTTTT. Variable domain in full (rest from reference TRBV28 and TRBJ2-2): DVKVTQSSRYLVKRTGEKVFLECVQDMDHENMFWYRQDPGLGLRLIYFSYDVKMKEKGDIPEGYSVSREKKERFSLILESASTNQTSMYLCASRPSPPPGELFFGEGSRLTVL.

The CDR3 loop is CASSQVGSRTSGSENTQYF. The CDR3 nucleotides are TGCGCCAGCAGCCAAGTTGGGTCGAGAACTAGCGGGAGTGAGAATACGCAGTATTTT. The chain recombines TRBV4-1 with TRBJ2-3; TRBD2 agrees at 11 bases. The CDR3 sequence is 19 residues long. Germline V CDR1 and CDR2: MGHRA, YSYEKL. The V segment lost 1 base and the J segment 7 bases; nucleotides outside the gene matches: 16.

CDR3: CASRSQGAEGYTF. CDR3 DNA sequence: TGTGCCAGCAGATCACAGGGGGCGGAAGGCTACACCTTC. J is TRBJ1-2 and V is TRBV6-1; 9 bases are shared with TRBD1. The CDR3 loop spans 13 amino acids. Germline-derived CDR1 and CDR2 are MNHNS and SASEGT. J lost 8 bases, V lost 6 bases, and 7 bases had no gene match.

The gene calls are TRBV19 and TRBJ2-7; TRBD1 matches at 8 bases. The germline V gene encodes CDR1 LNHDA and CDR2 SQIVND (reference sequence). The V gene end was trimmed by 5 bases and the J gene end by 5 bases; junction bases not matched to a gene: 11. This CDR3 region has 15 residues. CDR3 protein: CASSPTTGAADEQYF. In nucleotides, the CDR3 is TGTGCCAGTAGTCCCACGACAGGGGCGGCAGACGAGCAGTACTTC. Variable domain in full (rest from reference TRBV19 and TRBJ2-7): DGGITQSPKYLFRKEGQNVTLSCEQNLNHDAMYWYRQDPGQGLRLIYYSQIVNDFQKGDIAEGYSVSREKKESFPLTVTSAQKNPTAFYLCASSPTTGAADEQYFGPGTRLTVT.